This T cell receptor beta chain was sequenced during a study of shared clonotypes between healthy human individuals (dated by TCRdb to 2018 to 2021). With regard to the full study: The cohort comprised two women and a few men aged 18 to 49 years. To increase sequencing depth and limit assay-specific biases, different laboratories used diverse techniques to prepare libraries and sequence TCR repertoires. Per donor, three plates each were used for CD4 naive and CD4 memory, two for CD8 naive, and one for CD8 memory. Per donor, leukapheresis produced somewhere between about 0.9 and 9.5 billion PBMCs. The study deeply sequenced blood TCR repertoires of several healthy adults to estimate repertoire size and the extent of clonotype sharing between individuals. The paper's findings and limits, for the study overall: Pairwise subsampling led to the expectation that sequencing depth would affect the degree of clonotype sharing among donors. Because the study included a small number of donors, the genetic and exposure-history diversity represented was limited. Rarefaction of sorted-subset datasets indicated incomplete sequencing despite the large sequencing depth. Sharing across a few donors was observed for approximately 5% of naive CD4, 3% to 3.5% of naive CD8, about 2.5% of memory CD4, and about 0.39% of memory CD8 clonotypes. Estimated clonotype richness was generally larger for naive than for memory subsets. Only blood was sampled, and tissue TCR repertoires likely differ from those in blood. Higher generation probabilities were observed for clonotypes shared by all four sorted-subset donors than for non-shared clonotypes.

TCR CDR3 regions were amplified from genomic DNA by multiplex PCR using the deep immunoSEQ assay. For each cell subset, the extracted genomic DNA was distributed evenly across all wells of several immunoSEQ 96-well plates, and each plate served as one replicate. For sorted subsets, each replicate PCR was loaded with about 200 ng genomic DNA, equivalent to about 30,000 T cell genomes. Purified libraries were measured with a Qubit 3.0 fluorometer, size-checked on a Bioanalyzer 2100, and measured again with the KAPA Library Quantification kit. Every immunoSEQ 96-well plate was sequenced on a separate single-read 150-cycle Illumina NextSeq 550 flow cell. As for the original processing: Because only junctional sequences without quality scores were contained in the immunoSEQ output, filtering matching that applied to full-length reads could not be performed. Sequences were annotated with PyIR, a Python wrapper for IgBLAST v1.9, using IMGT germline references to assign V/J genes and CDR3. Reads were filtered out if the reads had weak V/J assignments (E-value above 1e-6), no CDR3, stop codons, out-of-frame junctions, or ambiguous translated residues. V3J clonotypes were defined as sequences sharing an identical inferred V gene, J gene, and CDR3 amino acid sequence. The percentage overlap between two repertoires was calculated by dividing the number of shared unique clonotypes by the size of the smaller repertoire. Repertoire richness was assessed with RTK rarefaction, the Chao1 estimator, and Recon v2.1 estimates of unobserved clonotypes. For all TCRbeta clonotypes obtained by the gDNA method from a handful of donors, generation probabilities were computed with OLGA. TCRdb provides this immuneACCESS table in a form limited to in-frame rearrangements. Some clones are lacking; in checked studies, under half of them reflect an unresolved V gene, and why the rest are absent is not known. V, J and clone size reflect that table, while D and trimming were determined from the DNA. The sample has millions of clones on record, about 92% of them singletons. The ten largest clonotypes hold 0.13% to 0.15% of the sample.

The CDR3 starts with the cysteine, ends with the phenylalanine, and has 13 residues. Of the read, only the CDR3 DNA is kept; its 39 bases are in frame from base 1. The germline V gene encodes CDR1 KGHSH and CDR2 LQKENI. V is pared back by 3 bases and J by 4 bases, with 9 bases lying between the germline termini. Healthy HIV-negative adults with no recently reported acute infections or vaccinations were included as donors. Only Caucasian adults living in Nashville, Tennessee, USA were represented among the donors. CD4+ T cells were enriched by magnetic negative selection; naive cells were then positively selected on CD45RA, and the negative fraction formed the memory subset. Blood was obtained by leukapheresis, after which PBMCs were separated by Ficoll-Histopaque density gradient centrifugation and cryopreserved in liquid nitrogen vapor phase. Purity and quantity of every magnetically sorted T cell population were checked by analytical flow cytometry. Genomic DNA was isolated from every sorted fraction and measured by UV absorbance on a Nanodrop 2000c.

As regards this clone: Its specific antigen is unknown. No much larger clonotype is one base removed from it; base qualities were not supplied. The same CDR3 also results from other DNA sequences found in this sample.

This receptor chain uses TRBV18 and TRBJ1-2, with the D gene too uncertain to name. The sample comprised naive CD4+ T cells sorted from blood. What the cell subset or site label conveys for this sample: CD45RA+ positively selected. The sequence came from a man aged 18 to 29 in good health. The DNA reads as follows: TGTGCCAGCTCACCGTTAGGGTCCTATGGCTACACCTTC. This is translated as CASSPLGSYGYTF.